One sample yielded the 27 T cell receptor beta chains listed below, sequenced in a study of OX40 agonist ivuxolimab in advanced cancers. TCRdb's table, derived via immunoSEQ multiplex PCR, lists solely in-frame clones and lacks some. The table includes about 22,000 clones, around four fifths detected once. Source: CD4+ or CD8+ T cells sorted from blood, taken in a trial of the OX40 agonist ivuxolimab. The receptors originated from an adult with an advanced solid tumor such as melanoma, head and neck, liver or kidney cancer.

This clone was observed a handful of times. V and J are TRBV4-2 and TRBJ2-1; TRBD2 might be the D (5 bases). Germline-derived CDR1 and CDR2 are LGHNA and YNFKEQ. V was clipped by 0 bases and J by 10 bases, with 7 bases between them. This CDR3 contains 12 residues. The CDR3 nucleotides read TGTGCCAGCAGCCAAGATAGACTAGAGCAGTTCTTC. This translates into CASSQDRLEQFF.

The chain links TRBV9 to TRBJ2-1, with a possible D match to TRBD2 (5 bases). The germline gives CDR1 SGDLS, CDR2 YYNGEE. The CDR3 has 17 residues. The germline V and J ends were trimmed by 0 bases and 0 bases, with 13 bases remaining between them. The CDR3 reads CASSVVPTGISYNEQFF. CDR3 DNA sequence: TGTGCCAGCAGCGTAGTTCCGACCGGGATCTCCTACAATGAGCAGTTCTTC.

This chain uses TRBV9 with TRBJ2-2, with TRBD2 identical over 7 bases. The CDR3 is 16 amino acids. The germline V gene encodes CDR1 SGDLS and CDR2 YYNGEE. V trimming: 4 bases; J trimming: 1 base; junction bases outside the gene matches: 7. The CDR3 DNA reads TGTGCCAGCAGCCTGGGGAGGGATCGGAACACCGGGGAGCTGTTTTTT. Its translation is CASSLGRDRNTGELFF.

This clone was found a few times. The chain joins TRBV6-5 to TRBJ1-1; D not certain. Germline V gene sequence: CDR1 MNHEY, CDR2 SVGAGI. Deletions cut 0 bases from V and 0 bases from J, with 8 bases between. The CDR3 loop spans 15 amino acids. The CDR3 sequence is CASSYSMLMNTEAFF. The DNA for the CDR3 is TGTGCCAGCAGTTACTCGATGCTCATGAACACTGAAGCTTTCTTT.

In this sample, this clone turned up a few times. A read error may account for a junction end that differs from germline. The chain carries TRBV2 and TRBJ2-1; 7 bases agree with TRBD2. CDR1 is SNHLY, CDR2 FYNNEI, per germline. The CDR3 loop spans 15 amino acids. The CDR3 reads CASSEAGPGYNEQFF. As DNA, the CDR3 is TGTGCCAGCAGCGAAGCGGGACCCGGGTACAATGAGCAGTTCTTC.

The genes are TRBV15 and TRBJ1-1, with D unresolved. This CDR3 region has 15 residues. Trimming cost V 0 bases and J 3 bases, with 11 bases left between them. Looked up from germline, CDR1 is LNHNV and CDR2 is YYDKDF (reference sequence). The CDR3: CATSRDIEGDTEAFF. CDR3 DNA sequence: TGTGCCACCAGCAGAGATATCGAGGGAGACACTGAAGCTTTCTTT.

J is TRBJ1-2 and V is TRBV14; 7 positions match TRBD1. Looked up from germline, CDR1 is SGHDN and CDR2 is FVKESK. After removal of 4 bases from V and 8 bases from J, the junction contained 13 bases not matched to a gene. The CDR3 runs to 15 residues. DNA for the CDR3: TGTGCCAGCAGCCCCCAGATATCAACAGGGGACGGCTACACCTTC. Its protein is CASSPQISTGDGYTF. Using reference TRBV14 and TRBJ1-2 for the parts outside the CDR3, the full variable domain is EAGVTQFPSHSVIEKGQTVTLRCDPISGHDNLYWYRRVMGKEIKFLLHFVKESKQDESGMPNNRFLAERTGGTYSTLKVQPAELEDSGVYFCASSPQISTGDGYTFGSGTRLTVV.

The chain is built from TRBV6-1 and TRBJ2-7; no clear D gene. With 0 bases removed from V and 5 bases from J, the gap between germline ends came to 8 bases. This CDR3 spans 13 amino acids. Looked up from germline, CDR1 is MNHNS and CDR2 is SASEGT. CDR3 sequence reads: CASSEAGSDEQYF. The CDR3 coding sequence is TGTGCCAGCAGTGAAGCAGGGTCCGACGAGCAGTACTTC.

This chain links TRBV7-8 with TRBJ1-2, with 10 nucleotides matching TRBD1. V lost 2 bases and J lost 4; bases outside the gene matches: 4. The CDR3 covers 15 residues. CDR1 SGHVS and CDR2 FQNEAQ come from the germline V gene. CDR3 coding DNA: TGTGCCAGCAGCTTAACGGGGACAGGGGTCTATGGCTACACCTTC. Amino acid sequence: CASSLTGTGVYGYTF. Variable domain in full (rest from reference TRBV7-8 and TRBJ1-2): GAGVSQSPRYKVAKRGQDVALRCDPISGHVSLFWYQQALGQGPEFLTYFQNEAQLDKSGLPSDRFFAERPEGSVSTLKIQRTQQEDSAVYLCASSLTGTGVYGYTFGSGTRLTVV.

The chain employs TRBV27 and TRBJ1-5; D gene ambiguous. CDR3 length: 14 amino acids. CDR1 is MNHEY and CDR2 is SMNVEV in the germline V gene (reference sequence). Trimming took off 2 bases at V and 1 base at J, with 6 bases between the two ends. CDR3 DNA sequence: TGTGCCAGCAGTTTACGGGCGAGCAATCAGCCCCAGCATTTT. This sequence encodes CASSLRASNQPQHF.

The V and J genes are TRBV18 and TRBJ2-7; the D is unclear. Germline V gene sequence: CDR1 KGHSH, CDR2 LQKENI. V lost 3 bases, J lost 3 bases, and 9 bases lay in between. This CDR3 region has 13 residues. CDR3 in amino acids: CASSPPAIYEQYF. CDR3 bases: TGTGCCAGCTCACCCCCAGCGATCTACGAGCAGTACTTC.

CDR3 in amino acids: CASSRTDHGNQPQHF. DNA of the CDR3: TGTGCCAGCAGCCGTACCGATCATGGCAATCAGCCCCAGCATTTT. The genes are TRBV14 and TRBJ1-5, with D unresolved. Trimming left V 4 bases short and J 2 bases short, with 12 bases between. Germline assignment: CDR1 SGHDN and CDR2 FVKESK. The CDR3 contains 15 residues.

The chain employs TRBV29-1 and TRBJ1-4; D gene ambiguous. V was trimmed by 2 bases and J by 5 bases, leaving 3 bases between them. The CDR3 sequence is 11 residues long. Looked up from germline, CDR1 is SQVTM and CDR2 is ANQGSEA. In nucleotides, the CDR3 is TGCAGCGTTGAATCGAATGAAAAACTGTTTTTT. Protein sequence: CSVESNEKLFF. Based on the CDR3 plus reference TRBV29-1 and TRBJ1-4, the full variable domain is SAVISQKPSRDICQRGTSLTIQCQVDSQVTMMFWYRQQPGQSLTLIATANQGSEATYESGFVIDKFPISRPNLTFSTLTVSNMSPEDSSIYLCSVESNEKLFFGSGTQLSVL.

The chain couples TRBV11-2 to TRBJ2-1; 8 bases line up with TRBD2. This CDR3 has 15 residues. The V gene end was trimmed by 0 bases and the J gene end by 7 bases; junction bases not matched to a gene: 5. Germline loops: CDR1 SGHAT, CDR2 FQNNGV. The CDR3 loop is CASSLDLTSGNEQFF. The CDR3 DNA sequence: TGTGCCAGCAGCTTAGATCTTACTAGCGGTAATGAGCAGTTCTTC.

For the CDR3, the DNA is TGTGCCAGCAGCCAAGAGTTAGATACGCAGTATTTT. Protein: CASSQELDTQYF. V and J are TRBV7-2 and TRBJ2-3; no clear D gene. Germline CDR1 and CDR2: SGHTA and FQGNSA. Trimming removed 5 bases from V and 5 bases from J, with 8 bases in between. The CDR3 contains 12 residues.

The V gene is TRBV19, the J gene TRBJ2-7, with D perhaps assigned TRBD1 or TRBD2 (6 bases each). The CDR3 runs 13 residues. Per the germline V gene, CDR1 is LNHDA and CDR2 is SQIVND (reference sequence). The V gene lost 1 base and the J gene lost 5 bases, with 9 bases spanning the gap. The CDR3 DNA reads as TGTGCCAGTAGTATAGCGGAGGGGGACGAGCAGTACTTC. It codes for CASSIAEGDEQYF.

DNA of the CDR3: TGTGCCAGTGGCTGGACGGCGGCAGGGGCGGAGACCCAGTACTTC. This codes for CASGWTAAGAETQYF. This chain uses TRBV19 with TRBJ2-5, with TRBD1 as a possible D gene (6 bases). The length of the CDR3 is 15 residues. V lost 8 bases and J lost 5, with 21 bases in between. Germline CDR1 reads LNHDA; CDR2 reads SQIVND (reference sequence).

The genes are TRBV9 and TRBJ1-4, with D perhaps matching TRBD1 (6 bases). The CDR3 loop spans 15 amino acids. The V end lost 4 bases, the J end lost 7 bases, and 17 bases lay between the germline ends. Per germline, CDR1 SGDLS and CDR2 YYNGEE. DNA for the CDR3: TGTGCCAGCAGCTCGTCGGGGGCCCTTGGTGAAAAACTGTTTTTT. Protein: CASSSSGALGEKLFF.

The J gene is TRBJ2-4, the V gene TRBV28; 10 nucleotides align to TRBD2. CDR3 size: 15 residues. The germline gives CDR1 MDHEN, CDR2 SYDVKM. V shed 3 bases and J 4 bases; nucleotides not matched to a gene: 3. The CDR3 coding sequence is TGTGCCAGCAGTTTTCGAGCGGGGGGGAAAAACATTCAGTACTTC. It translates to CASSFRAGGKNIQYF.

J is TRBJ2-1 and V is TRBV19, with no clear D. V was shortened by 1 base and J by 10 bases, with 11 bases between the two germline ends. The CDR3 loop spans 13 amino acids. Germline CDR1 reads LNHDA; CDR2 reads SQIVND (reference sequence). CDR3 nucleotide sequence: TGTGCCAGTAGTATAGGCAACGGCTTGGAGCAGTTCTTC. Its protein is CASSIGNGLEQFF.

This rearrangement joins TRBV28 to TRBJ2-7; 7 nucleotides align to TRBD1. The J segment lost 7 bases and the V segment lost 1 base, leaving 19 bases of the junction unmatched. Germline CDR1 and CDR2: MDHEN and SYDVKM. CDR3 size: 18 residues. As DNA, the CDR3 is TGTGCCAGCAGTTTATCCACCCCGCCCCGAGGGGGCAGCTGGGAGCAGTACTTC. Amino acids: CASSLSTPPRGGSWEQYF.

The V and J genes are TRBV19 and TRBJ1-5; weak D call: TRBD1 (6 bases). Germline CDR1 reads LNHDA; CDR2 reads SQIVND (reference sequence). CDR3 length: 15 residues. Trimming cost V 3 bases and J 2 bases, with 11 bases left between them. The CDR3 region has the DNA TGTGCCAGTAGTATCTCTTCAGGGGGCAATCAGCCCCAGCATTTT. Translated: CASSISSGGNQPQHF. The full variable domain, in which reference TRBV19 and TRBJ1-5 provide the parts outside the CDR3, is DGGITQSPKYLFRKEGQNVTLSCEQNLNHDAMYWYRQDPGQGLRLIYYSQIVNDFQKGDIAEGYSVSREKKESFPLTVTSAQKNPTAFYLCASSISSGGNQPQHFGDGTRLSIL.

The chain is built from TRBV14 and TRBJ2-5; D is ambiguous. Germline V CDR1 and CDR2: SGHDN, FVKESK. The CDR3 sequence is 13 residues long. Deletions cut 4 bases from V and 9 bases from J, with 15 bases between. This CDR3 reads CASSPEDGWSQYF. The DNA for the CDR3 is TGTGCCAGCAGCCCCGAAGACGGTTGGTCCCAGTACTTC.

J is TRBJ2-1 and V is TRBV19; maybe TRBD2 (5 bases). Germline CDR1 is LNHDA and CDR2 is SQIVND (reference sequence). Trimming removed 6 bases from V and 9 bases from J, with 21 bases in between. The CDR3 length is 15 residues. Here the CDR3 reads CASSSGFSPAVEQFF. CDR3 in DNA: TGTGCCAGTAGCTCGGGGTTCTCCCCAGCGGTTGAGCAGTTCTTC.

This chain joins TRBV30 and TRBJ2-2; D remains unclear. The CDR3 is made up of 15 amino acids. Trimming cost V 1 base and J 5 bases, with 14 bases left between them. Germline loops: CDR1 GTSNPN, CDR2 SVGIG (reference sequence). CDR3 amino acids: CAWSGLGSGTGELFF. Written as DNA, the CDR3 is TGTGCCTGGAGTGGGCTAGGTTCTGGAACCGGGGAGCTGTTTTTT.

The CDR3 is CASSLSGGRETQYF. CDR3 coding DNA: TGTGCCAGCAGCTTAAGTGGGGGGAGAGAGACCCAGTACTTC. The chain employs TRBV7-3 and TRBJ2-5; possible D gene TRBD2, 6 bases. Germline V gene data show CDR1 as SGHTA and CDR2 as FQGTGA. The ends were cut back, 1 base at V and 4 bases at J, with 10 bases in the middle. The CDR3 covers 14 residues.

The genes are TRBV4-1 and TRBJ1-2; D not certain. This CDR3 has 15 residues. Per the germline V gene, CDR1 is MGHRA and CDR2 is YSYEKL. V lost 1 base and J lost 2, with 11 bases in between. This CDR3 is CASSQGQPLNYGYTF. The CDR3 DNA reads TGCGCCAGCAGCCAAGGTCAGCCGTTGAACTATGGCTACACCTTC.